These 10 T cell receptor beta chains were all obtained from the same sample, sequenced in a study of shared clonotypes between healthy human individuals. The assay was immunoSEQ multiplex PCR, and TCRdb's table has in-frame clones only and misses some. The sample lists a few million clones, about 92% occurring once. Sequencing was performed on naive CD4+ T cells sorted from blood. The sample's subset: CD45RA+ positively selected. The receptors derive from a man between 18 and 35 years old in good health.

Details on this clone: The sample holds other DNA sequences that translate to the same CDR3. The chain couples TRBV7-2 to TRBJ2-1; 8 bases map to TRBD2. J was trimmed by 1 base and V by 3 bases; bases with no gene match: 2. This CDR3 contains 15 residues. Germline CDR1 SGHTA, CDR2 FQGNSA. For the CDR3, the DNA is TGTGCCAGCAGCTTGAGCGGGGGATCCTACAATGAGCAGTTCTTC. This encodes CASSLSGGSYNEQFF.

The chain has TRBV11-2 and TRBJ2-3; D not resolved. Trimming cost V 2 bases and J 4 bases, with 16 bases left between them. CDR1 and CDR2 (germline): SGHAT, FQNNGV. The CDR3 length is 16 residues. CDR3 sequence reads: CASSLNGRRNSDTQYF. CDR3 in DNA: TGTGCCAGCAGCTTAAACGGCAGAAGAAACTCAGATACGCAGTATTTT.

As for this clone: The identical CDR3 is also encoded by other nucleotide sequences in the sample. V is TRBV7-9 and J is TRBJ2-7; 8 bases line up with TRBD1. Germline CDR1 is SEHNR and CDR2 is FQNEAQ (reference sequence). V was pared by 5 bases and J by 2 bases, with 5 bases of the junction left unmatched. This CDR3 contains 14 residues. CDR3 nucleotide sequence: TGTGCCAGCAGCCTTGGGACAGGCCCCTACGAGCAGTACTTC. Amino acids: CASSLGTGPYEQYF.

The chain combines TRBV5-1 with TRBJ2-3, with 8 positions matching TRBD2. CDR3 size: 15 residues. V shed 2 bases and J 5 bases; nucleotides not matched to a gene: 7. Germline CDR1 SGHRS, CDR2 YFSETQ. The CDR3 region is CASSLGTSVGDTQYF. The CDR3, as DNA: TGCGCCAGCAGCTTAGGGACTAGTGTGGGAGATACGCAGTATTTT. Full variable domain (remainder filled in from reference TRBV5-1 and TRBJ2-3): KAGVTQTPRYLIKTRGQQVTLSCSPISGHRSVSWYQQTPGQGLQFLFEYFSETQRNKGNFPGRFSGRQFSNSRSEMNVSTLELGDSALYLCASSLGTSVGDTQYFGPGTRLTVL.

This rearrangement joins TRBV19 to TRBJ1-1; D not resolved. The CDR3 spans 14 residues. Trimming took off 3 bases at V and 7 bases at J, with 15 bases between the two ends. In germline, CDR1 is LNHDA, CDR2 SQIVND (reference sequence). CDR3 sequence reads: CASSMGRVVGEAFF. Written as DNA, the CDR3 is TGTGCCAGTAGTATGGGTCGGGTTGTGGGTGAAGCTTTCTTT.

This sequence joins TRBV19 and TRBJ2-3; 8 bases fit TRBD2. The germline gives CDR1 LNHDA, CDR2 SQIVND (reference sequence). V lost 6 bases to trimming and J lost 4 bases; unmatched junction nucleotides: 6. This CDR3 has 14 residues. The CDR3 coding sequence is TGTGCCAGTAGGGGTAGCGGGAAGGCAGATACGCAGTATTTT. Translated, it gives CASRGSGKADTQYF. The whole variable domain, filled in from reference TRBV19 and TRBJ2-3, reads DGGITQSPKYLFRKEGQNVTLSCEQNLNHDAMYWYRQDPGQGLRLIYYSQIVNDFQKGDIAEGYSVSREKKESFPLTVTSAQKNPTAFYLCASRGSGKADTQYFGPGTRLTVL.

On this clone itself: Other DNA sequences in the same sample also yield this CDR3. The chain joins TRBV18 to TRBJ1-1; no clear D. With 3 bases removed from V and 1 base from J, the gap between germline ends came to 6 bases. CDR1 is KGHSH, CDR2 LQKENI, per germline. This CDR3 is built from 13 residues. For the CDR3, the DNA is TGTGCCAGCTCACCGGCAGGGAACACTGAAGCTTTCTTT. Translating gives CASSPAGNTEAFF.

The chain is built from TRBV5-1 and TRBJ2-5, with 9 bases aligning to TRBD2. This CDR3 is 17 amino acids long. Germline CDR1 is SGHRS and CDR2 is YFSETQ. V shed 0 bases and J 4 bases; nucleotides not matched to a gene: 10. For the CDR3, the DNA is TGCGCCAGCAGCTTGGATCTGCCGAGCGGGGGGAGAGAGACCCAGTACTTC. Encoded protein: CASSLDLPSGGRETQYF.

The J gene is TRBJ2-6, the V gene TRBV9; D is perhaps TRBD1 (5 bases). V gave up 3 bases and J gave up 0 bases, with 13 bases separating them. Germline V gene lookup returns CDR1 SGDLS and CDR2 YYNGEE. CDR3 length equals 17 residues. In DNA, the CDR3 is TGTGCCAGCAGCGACCGCCCAGGGTCCTCTGGGGCCAACGTCCTGACTTTC. Translating it yields CASSDRPGSSGANVLTF.

The chain links TRBV5-4 to TRBJ1-6; D is perhaps TRBD1 (6 bases). The CDR3 has 13 amino acids. CDR1 and CDR2 (germline): SGHNT, YYREEE (reference sequence). Trimming cost V 6 bases and J 5 bases, with 9 bases left between them. CDR3 coding DNA: TGTGCCAGCAAAGACAGGAATAATTCACCCCTCCACTTT. Its translation is CASKDRNNSPLHF.